The 8 T cell receptor beta chains presented below share a single source sample, sequenced in a study of blood T cell repertoires in COVID-19. The protocol was immunoSEQ multiplex PCR, while the TCRdb copy is restricted to in-frame clones and leaves out a portion. The table records 30,000 to 45,000 clones, 90% of them present only once. The source material was peripheral blood. Every receptor here comes from a human donor in a cohort sampled during active COVID-19.

V gene TRBV7-6 combines with J gene TRBJ2-7; a possible D gene is TRBD2 (6 bases). Germline loops: CDR1 SGHVS, CDR2 FNYEAQ. Trimming shortened V by 3 bases and J by 3 bases, and 9 bases separated the two germline ends. The CDR3 covers 13 residues. The CDR3 DNA reads as TGTGCCAGCAGCTTCGGGAGCAACTACGAGCAGTACTTC. This codes for CASSFGSNYEQYF.

V is TRBV6-2 or TRBV6-3 and J is TRBJ2-1, with 8 bases matching TRBD2. CDR3 length: 16 residues. With 4 bases clipped from V and 1 base from J, the junction kept 6 bases outside the gene matches. Germline V gives CDR1 MNHEY, CDR2 SVGEGT. CDR3 DNA sequence: TGTGCCAGCAGTTCACTAGCGGTGTATTCCTACAATGAGCAGTTCTTC. Amino acid sequence: CASSSLAVYSYNEQFF.

The CDR3 reads CASSQGQGYGYTF. The CDR3 bases are TGTGCCAGCAGCCAAGGACAGGGCTATGGCTACACCTTC. This chain joins TRBV28 and TRBJ1-2, with TRBD1 identical over 8 bases. The CDR3 has 13 amino acids. V was pared by 6 bases and J by 4 bases, with 4 bases of the junction left unmatched. Germline V CDR1 and CDR2: MDHEN, SYDVKM.

CDR3 sequence reads: CAWSQGVGEQYF. CDR3 in DNA: TGTGCCTGGAGTCAGGGGGTAGGCGAGCAGTACTTC. The chain combines TRBV30 with TRBJ2-7; 7 nucleotides line up with TRBD1. The CDR3 covers 12 residues. The V gene end was trimmed by 2 bases and the J gene end by 6 bases; junction bases not matched to a gene: 4. Germline CDR1 is GTSNPN and CDR2 is SVGIG (reference sequence).

As DNA, the CDR3 is TGTGCCAGCAGCCAGGGCCCGGGGGGGTCCCATCAGCCCCAGCATTTT. Translated: CASSQGPGGSHQPQHF. The J gene is TRBJ1-5, the V gene TRBV7-6, with D possibly matching TRBD1 (5 bases). The germline V and J ends were trimmed by 5 bases and 5 bases, with 19 bases remaining between them. This CDR3 contains 16 residues. Per germline, CDR1 SGHVS and CDR2 FNYEAQ.

The V gene is TRBV18, the J gene TRBJ2-1; the match to TRBD2 covers 10 bases. V lost 4 bases to trimming and J lost 7 bases; unmatched junction nucleotides: 13. Germline V lookup: CDR1 KGHSH, CDR2 LQKENI. The CDR3 sequence is 17 residues long. The CDR3 is CASSLLVPSGGRNEQFF. CDR3 coding DNA: TGTGCCAGCTCACTCCTAGTACCTAGCGGGGGACGGAATGAGCAGTTCTTC.

This clone occurred once. The chain carries TRBV6-6 and TRBJ2-7; no definite D call. Trimming took off 1 base at V and 3 bases at J, with 10 bases between the two ends. There are 14 residues in the CDR3. The germline CDR1 and CDR2 sequences are MNHNY and SVGAGI (reference sequence). DNA of the CDR3: TGTGCCAGCAGTTACTTGGGCCTTGACTACGAGCAGTACTTC. Amino acid sequence: CASSYLGLDYEQYF.

This chain links TRBV5-4 with TRBJ2-2; D remains unclear. The CDR3 sequence is 15 residues long. Trimming took off 0 bases at V and 0 bases at J, with 6 bases between the two ends. The germline V gene has CDR1 SGHNT and CDR2 YYREEE (reference sequence). DNA for the CDR3: TGTGCCAGCAGCTTGGACAGACCGAACACCGGGGAGCTGTTTTTT. It translates to CASSLDRPNTGELFF.